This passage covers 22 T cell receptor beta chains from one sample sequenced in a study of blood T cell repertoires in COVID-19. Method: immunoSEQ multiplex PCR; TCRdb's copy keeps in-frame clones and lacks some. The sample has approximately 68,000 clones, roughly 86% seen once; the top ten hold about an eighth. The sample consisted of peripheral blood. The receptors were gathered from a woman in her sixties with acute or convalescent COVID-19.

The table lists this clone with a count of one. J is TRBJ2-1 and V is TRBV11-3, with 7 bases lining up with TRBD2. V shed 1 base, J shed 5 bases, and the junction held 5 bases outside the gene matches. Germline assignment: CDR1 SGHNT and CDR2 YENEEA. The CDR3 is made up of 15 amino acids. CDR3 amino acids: CASSLGASGNNEQFF. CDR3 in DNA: TGTGCCAGCAGCTTAGGGGCTAGCGGTAACAATGAGCAGTTCTTC.

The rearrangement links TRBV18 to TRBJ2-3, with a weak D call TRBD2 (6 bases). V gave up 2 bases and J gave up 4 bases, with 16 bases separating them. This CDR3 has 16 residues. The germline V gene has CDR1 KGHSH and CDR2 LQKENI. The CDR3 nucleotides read TGTGCCAGCTCACCAGGATTAAGTGGGGGGTCAGATACGCAGTATTTT. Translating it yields CASSPGLSGGSDTQYF.

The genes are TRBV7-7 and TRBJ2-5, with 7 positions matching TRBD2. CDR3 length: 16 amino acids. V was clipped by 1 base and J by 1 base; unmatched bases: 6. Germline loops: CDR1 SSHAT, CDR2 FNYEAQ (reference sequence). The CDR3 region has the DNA TGTGCCAGCAGCTTAGTGGGCTCGGGGGGCCAAGAGACCCAGTACTTC. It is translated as CASSLVGSGGQETQYF.

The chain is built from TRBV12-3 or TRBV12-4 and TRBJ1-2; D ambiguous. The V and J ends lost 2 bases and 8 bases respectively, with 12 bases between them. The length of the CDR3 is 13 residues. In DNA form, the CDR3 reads TGTGCCAGCAGTTTAACAGCTCCAGGAGGCTACACCTTC. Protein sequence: CASSLTAPGGYTF.

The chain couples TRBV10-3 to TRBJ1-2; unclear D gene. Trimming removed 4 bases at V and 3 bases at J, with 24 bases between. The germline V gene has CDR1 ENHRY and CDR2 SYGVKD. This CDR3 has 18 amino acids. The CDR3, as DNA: TGTGCCATCAGTGTAACGGCTGGGAGAAGGGAGGGTGACTATGGCTACACCTTC. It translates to CAISVTAGRREGDYGYTF.

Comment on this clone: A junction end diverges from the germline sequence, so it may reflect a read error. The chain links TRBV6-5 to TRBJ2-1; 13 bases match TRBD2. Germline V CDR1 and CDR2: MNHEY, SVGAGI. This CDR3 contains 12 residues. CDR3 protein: CQTSGGYNEQFF. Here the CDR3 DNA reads TGCCAGACTAGCGGGGGGTACAATGAGCAGTTCTTC.

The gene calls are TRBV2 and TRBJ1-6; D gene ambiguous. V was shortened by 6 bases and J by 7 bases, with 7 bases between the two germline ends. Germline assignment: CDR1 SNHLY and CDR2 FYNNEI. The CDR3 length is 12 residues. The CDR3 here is CASSPGNSPLHF. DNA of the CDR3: TGTGCCAGCAGCCCTGGCAATTCACCCCTCCACTTT.

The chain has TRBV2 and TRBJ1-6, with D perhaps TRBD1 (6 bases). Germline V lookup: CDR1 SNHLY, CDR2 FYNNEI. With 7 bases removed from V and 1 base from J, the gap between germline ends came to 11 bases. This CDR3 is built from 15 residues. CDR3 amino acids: CASTPGESYNSPLHF. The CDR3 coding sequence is TGTGCCAGCACCCCAGGGGAGTCCTATAATTCACCCCTCCACTTT.

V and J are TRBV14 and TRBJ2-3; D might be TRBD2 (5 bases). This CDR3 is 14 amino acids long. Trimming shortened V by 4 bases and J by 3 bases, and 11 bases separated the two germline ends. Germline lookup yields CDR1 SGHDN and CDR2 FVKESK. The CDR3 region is CASSRLRGTDTQYF. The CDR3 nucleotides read TGTGCCAGCAGCCGCCTAAGAGGGACAGATACGCAGTATTTT.

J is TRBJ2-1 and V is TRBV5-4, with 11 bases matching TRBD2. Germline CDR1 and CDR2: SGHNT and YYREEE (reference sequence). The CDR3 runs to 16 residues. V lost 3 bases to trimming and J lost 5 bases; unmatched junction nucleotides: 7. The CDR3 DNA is TGTGCCAGCAGCTGGGTTAGCGGGGGGGCCAACAATGAGCAGTTCTTC. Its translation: CASSWVSGGANNEQFF.

The CDR3 DNA reads TGTGCCAGCAGCCAAGATCCGGGGGTAAGATCAGATACGCAGTATTTT. Translation gives CASSQDPGVRSDTQYF. The chain has TRBV4-2 and TRBJ2-3; possible D gene TRBD2, 6 bases. Germline V gene data show CDR1 as LGHNA and CDR2 as YNFKEQ. The CDR3 loop spans 16 amino acids. V was clipped by 0 bases and J by 4 bases, with 14 bases between them.

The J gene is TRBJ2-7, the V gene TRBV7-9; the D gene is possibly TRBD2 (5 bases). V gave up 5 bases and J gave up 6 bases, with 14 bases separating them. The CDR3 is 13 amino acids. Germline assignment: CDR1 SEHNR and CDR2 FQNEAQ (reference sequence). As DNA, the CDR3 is TGTGCCAGCAGCGGGCCGGGGTTATCCGAGCAGTACTTC. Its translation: CASSGPGLSEQYF.

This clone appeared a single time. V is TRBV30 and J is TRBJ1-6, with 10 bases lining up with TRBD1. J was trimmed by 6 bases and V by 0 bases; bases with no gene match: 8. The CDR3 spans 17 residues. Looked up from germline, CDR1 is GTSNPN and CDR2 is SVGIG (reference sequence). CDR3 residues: CAWSVLGDRGGNSPLHF. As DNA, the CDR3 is TGTGCCTGGAGTGTACTAGGGGACAGGGGAGGTAATTCACCCCTCCACTTT.

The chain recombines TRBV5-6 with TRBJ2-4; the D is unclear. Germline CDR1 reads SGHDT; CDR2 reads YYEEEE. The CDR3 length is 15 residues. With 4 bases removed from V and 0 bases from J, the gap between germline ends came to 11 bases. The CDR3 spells CASSTSAIAKNIQYF. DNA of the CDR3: TGTGCCAGCAGCACATCTGCAATAGCCAAAAACATTCAGTACTTC.

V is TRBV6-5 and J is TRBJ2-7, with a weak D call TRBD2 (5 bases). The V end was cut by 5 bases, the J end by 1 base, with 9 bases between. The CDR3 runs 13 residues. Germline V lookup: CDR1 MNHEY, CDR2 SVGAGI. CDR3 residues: CASSRERSYEQYF. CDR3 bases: TGTGCCAGCAGTCGGGAAAGGTCCTACGAGCAGTACTTC.

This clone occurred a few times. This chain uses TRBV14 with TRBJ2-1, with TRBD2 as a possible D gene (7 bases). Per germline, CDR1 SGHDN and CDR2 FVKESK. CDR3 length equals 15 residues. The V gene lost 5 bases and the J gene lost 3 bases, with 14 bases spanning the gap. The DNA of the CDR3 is TGTGCCAGCAGCTCTCGAGGGGGGGGCTACAATGAGCAGTTCTTC. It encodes CASSSRGGGYNEQFF.

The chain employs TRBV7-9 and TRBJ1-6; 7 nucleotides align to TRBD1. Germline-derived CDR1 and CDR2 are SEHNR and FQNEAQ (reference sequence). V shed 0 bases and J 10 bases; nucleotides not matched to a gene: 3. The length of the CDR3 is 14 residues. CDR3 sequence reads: CASSLAGRGSPLHF. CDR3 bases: TGTGCCAGCAGCTTAGCAGGCAGGGGGTCACCCCTCCACTTT.

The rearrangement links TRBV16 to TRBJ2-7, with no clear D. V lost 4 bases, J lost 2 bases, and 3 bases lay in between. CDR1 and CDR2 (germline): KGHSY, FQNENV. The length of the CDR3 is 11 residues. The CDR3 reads CASSLTYEQYF. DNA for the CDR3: TGTGCCAGCAGCCTTACCTACGAGCAGTACTTC.

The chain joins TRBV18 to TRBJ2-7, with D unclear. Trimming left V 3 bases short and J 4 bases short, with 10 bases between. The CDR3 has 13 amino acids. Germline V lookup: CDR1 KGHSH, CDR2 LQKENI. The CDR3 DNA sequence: TGTGCCAGCTCACCCGGTTTCTTGTACGAGCAGTACTTC. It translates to CASSPGFLYEQYF.

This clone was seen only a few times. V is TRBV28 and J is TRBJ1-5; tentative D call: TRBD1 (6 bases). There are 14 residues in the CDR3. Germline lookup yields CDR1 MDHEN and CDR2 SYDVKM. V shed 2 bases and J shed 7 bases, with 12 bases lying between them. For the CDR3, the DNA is TGTGCCAGCAGTTTAGTGGACAGCGCCCAGCCCCAGCATTTT. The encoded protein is CASSLVDSAQPQHF.

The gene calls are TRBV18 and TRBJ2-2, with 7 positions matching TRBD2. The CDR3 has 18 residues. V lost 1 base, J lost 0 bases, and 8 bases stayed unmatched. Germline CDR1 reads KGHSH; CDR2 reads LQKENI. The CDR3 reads CASSPRSSSGANTGELFF. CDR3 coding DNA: TGTGCCAGCTCACCACGCTCTTCTAGCGGAGCGAACACCGGGGAGCTGTTTTTT.

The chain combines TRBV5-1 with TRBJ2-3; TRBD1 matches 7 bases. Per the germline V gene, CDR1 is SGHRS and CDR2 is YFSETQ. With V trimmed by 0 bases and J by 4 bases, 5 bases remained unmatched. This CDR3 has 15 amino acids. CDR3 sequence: CASSLDGTAADTQYF. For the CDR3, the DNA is TGCGCCAGCAGCTTGGATGGGACAGCGGCAGATACGCAGTATTTT.